These T cell receptor beta chains were read from a single sample in a study of blood T cell repertoires in COVID-19. Produced via immunoSEQ multiplex PCR; TCRdb's table is partial and in-frame only. The sample yields 230,000 or so clones, roughly 89% seen once. Sequencing was carried out using peripheral blood. The receptor source for this set is a middle-aged woman who had recovered from COVID-19. Both conserved end residues are part of each CDR3. D genes are given only for firm matches. Not all rows give a size; the values are once, few, many and, for expanded clones, a class.

j_call v_call d_call clone_size cdr3_nt cdr3_aa
TRBJ2-1 TRBV9 . once TGTGCCAGCAGCGTAGAATACGGTGACAGCATGGGGTACAATGAGCAGTTCTTC CASSVEYGDSMGYNEQFF
TRBJ1-5 TRBV10-3 . . TGTGCCATCAGTGCACAGGGTGGCAATCAGCCCCAGCATTTT CAISAQGGNQPQHF
TRBJ2-1 TRBV30 TRBD1 few TGTGCCTGGACTTCTGGACAGGGCTGGAATGAGCAGTTCTTC CAWTSGQGWNEQFF
TRBJ1-1 TRBV7-9 . . TGTGCCAGCAGCCTCGGAAGGTCAGGGTTCGGCTGGTCAGCTGAAGCTTTCTTT CASSLGRSGFGWSAEAFF
TRBJ2-1 TRBV5-1 . once TGCGCCAGCAGCTTGTCGACAGTCTCCTACAATGAGCAGTTCTTC CASSLSTVSYNEQFF
TRBJ1-2 TRBV5-4 . . TGTGCCAGCAGCGATCAGATGGGCTACACCTTC CASSDQMGYTF
TRBJ2-2 TRBV10-1 TRBD2 . TGCGCCAGCAGTCCAGGACTAGCGGGAGATACCGGGGAGCTGTTTTTT CASSPGLAGDTGELFF
TRBJ2-5 TRBV18 . . TGTGCCAGCTCACCGTCTGACCAAGAGACCCAGTACTTC CASSPSDQETQYF
TRBJ1-1 TRBV13 . . TGTGCCAGCACCCTCGACGGGATGAACACTGAAGCTTTCTTT CASTLDGMNTEAFF
TRBJ2-5 TRBV20-1 TRBD2 . TGCAGTGCTAGTGCGACTAGCGGGGGGGCCGGAGAGACCCAGTACTTC CSASATSGGAGETQYF
TRBJ2-5 TRBV19 . . TGTGCCAGCCGAACCGGGGGCCAAGAGACCCAGTACTTC CASRTGGQETQYF
TRBJ1-1 TRBV10-3 . . TGTGCCATCAGTGAGGGAGAGGGCATGAACACTGAAGCTTTCTTT CAISEGEGMNTEAFF
TRBJ2-7 TRBV30 TRBD2 . TGTGCCTGGAGTGTACCAATCGGGGGGGTATGGGGCTACGAGCAGTACTTC CAWSVPIGGVWGYEQYF
TRBJ1-4 TRBV19 . . TGTGCCAGCAATCTTCAGCGGCAGGGGCCGTCCAAAGGTAATGAAAAACTGTTTTTT CASNLQRQGPSKGNEKLFF
TRBJ2-3 TRBV5-1 . . TGCGCCAGCAGCTCCAGCCCGGGAGATACGCAGTATTTT CASSSSPGDTQYF
TRBJ2-3 TRBV6-1 . . TGTGCCAGCAGTGAAGTAGGGCGGGAAGGAGATACGCAGTATTTT CASSEVGREGDTQYF